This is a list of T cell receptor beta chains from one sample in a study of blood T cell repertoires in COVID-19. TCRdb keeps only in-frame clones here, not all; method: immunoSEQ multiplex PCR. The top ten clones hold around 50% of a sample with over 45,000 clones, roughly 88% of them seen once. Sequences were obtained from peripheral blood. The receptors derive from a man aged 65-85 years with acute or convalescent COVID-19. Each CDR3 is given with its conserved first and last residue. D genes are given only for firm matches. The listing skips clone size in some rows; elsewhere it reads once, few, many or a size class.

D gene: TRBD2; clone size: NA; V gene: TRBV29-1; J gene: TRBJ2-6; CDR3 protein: CSVHLHLTDGEGSGANVLTF; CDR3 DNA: TGCAGCGTCCACCTTCATCTGACGGACGGGGAGGGCTCTGGGGCCAACGTCCTGACTTTC
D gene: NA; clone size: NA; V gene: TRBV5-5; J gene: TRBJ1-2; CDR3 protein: CASSRSPDRTSNYGYTF; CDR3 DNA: TGTGCCAGCAGCCGTAGCCCTGACAGGACTTCTAACTATGGCTACACCTTC
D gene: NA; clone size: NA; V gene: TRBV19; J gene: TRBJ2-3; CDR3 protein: CASTWAQGRPDTQYF; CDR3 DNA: TGTGCCAGTACGTGGGCCCAGGGCCGCCCAGATACGCAGTATTTT
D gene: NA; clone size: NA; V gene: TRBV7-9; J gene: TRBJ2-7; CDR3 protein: CASSLTGKDEQYF; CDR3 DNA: TGTGCCAGCAGCTTAACAGGAAAGGACGAGCAGTACTTC
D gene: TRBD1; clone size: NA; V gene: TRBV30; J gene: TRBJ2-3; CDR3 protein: CAWSVRGLGGDTQYF; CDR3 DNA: TGTGCCTGGAGTGTACGTGGGCTAGGGGGCGATACGCAGTATTTT
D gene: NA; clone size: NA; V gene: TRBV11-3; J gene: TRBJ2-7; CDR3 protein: CASSSDTPPYEQYF; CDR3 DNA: TGTGCCAGCAGCTCGGACACGCCTCCCTACGAGCAGTACTTC
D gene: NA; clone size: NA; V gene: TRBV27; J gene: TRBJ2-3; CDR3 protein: CASRPSSTPTQYF; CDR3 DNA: TGTGCCAGCAGGCCTAGCTCGACGCCTACGCAGTATTTT
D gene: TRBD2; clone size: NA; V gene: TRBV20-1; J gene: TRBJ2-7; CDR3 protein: CSALSGVEQYF; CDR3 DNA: TGCAGTGCCCTTAGCGGGGTCGAGCAGTACTTC
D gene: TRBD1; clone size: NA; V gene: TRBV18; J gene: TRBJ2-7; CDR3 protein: CASAGTGGREQYF; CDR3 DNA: TGTGCCAGCGCGGGGACAGGGGGCCGCGAGCAGTACTTC
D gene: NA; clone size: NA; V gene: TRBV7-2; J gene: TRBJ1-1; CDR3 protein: CASRPTVNTEAFF; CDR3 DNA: TGTGCCAGCAGACCCACGGTGAACACTGAAGCTTTCTTT
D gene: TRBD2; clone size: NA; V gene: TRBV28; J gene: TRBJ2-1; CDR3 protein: CASRPSGSSYNEQFF; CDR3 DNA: TGTGCCAGCAGACCTAGCGGGAGCTCCTACAATGAGCAGTTCTTC
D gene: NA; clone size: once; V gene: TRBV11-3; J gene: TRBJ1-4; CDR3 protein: CASSFRESLKEKLFF; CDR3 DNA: TGTGCCAGCAGCTTTAGGGAGAGTCTTAAGGAAAAACTGTTTTTT
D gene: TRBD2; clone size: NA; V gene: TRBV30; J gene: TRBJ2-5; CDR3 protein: CAWVSGGSQETQYF; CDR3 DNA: TGTGCCTGGGTCAGCGGGGGGTCACAAGAGACCCAGTACTTC
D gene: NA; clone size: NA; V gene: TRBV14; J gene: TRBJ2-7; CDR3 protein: CASSRGRGGRVSSYEQYF; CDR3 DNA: TGTGCCAGCAGCCGAGGTAGGGGAGGTAGGGTCTCATCCTACGAGCAGTACTTC
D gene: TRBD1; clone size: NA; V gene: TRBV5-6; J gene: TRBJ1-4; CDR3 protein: CASSLQGGAEKLFF; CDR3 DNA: TGTGCCAGCAGCCTACAGGGGGGGGCTGAAAAACTGTTTTTT
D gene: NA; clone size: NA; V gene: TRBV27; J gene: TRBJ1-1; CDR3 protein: CASRPQGTIGRTEAFF; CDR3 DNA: TGTGCCAGCAGACCACAGGGTACGATCGGCAGGACTGAAGCTTTCTTT
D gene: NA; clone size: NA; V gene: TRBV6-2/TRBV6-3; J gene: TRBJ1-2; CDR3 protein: CASSLQDFYGYTF; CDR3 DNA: TGTGCCAGCAGTTTACAGGATTTCTATGGCTACACCTTC
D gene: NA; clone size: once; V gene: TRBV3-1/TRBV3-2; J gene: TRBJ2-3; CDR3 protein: CASSQDVSGTTDTQYF; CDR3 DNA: TGTGCCAGCAGCCAAGACGTGAGCGGCACCACAGATACGCAGTATTTT
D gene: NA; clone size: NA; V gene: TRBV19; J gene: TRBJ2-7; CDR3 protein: CASSIQHTAHEQYF; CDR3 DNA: TGTGCCAGTAGTATTCAGCACACAGCCCACGAGCAGTACTTC
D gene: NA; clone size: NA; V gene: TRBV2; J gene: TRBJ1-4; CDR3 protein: CASNRGNEKLFF; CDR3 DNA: TGTGCCTCCAATCGGGGTAATGAAAAACTGTTTTTT
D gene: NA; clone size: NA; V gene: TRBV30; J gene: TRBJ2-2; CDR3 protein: CAWVGGAANTGELFF; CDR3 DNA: TGTGCCTGGGTCGGCGGAGCCGCGAACACCGGGGAGCTGTTTTTT
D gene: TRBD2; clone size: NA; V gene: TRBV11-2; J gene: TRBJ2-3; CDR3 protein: CASSLSGGSTDTQYF; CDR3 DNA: TGTGCCAGCAGCTTGAGCGGGGGAAGCACAGATACGCAGTATTTT
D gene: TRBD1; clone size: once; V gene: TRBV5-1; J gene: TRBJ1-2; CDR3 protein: CASSPTGGGYGYTF; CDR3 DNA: TGCGCCAGCAGCCCTACAGGGGGCGGCTATGGCTACACCTTC
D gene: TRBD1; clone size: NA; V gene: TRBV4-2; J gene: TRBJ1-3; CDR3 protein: CASSQGRDRGSGNTIYF; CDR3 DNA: TGTGCCAGCAGCCAAGGGCGGGACAGGGGGTCTGGAAACACCATATATTTT
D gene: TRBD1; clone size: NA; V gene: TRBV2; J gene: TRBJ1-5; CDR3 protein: CASSQGADQPQHF; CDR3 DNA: TGTGCCAGCAGCCAGGGGGCTGATCAGCCCCAGCATTTT
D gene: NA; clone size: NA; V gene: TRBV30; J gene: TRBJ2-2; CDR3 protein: CAWMDALPRRTGELFF; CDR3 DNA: TGTGCCTGGATGGACGCCCTGCCCAGGAGGACCGGGGAGCTGTTTTTT
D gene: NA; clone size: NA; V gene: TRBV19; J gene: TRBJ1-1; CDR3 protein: CASSTVPEAFF; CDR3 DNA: TGTGCCAGTAGTACGGTCCCTGAAGCTTTCTTT
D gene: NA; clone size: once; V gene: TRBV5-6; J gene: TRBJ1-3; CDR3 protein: CASSLEGTPRNTIYF; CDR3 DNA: TGTGCCAGCAGCTTGGAAGGGACACCGAGAAACACCATATATTTT
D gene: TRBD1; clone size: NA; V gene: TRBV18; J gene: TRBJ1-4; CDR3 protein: CASSPNIGTGDEKLFF; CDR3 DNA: TGTGCCAGCTCACCGAACATTGGGACAGGGGATGAAAAACTGTTTTTT
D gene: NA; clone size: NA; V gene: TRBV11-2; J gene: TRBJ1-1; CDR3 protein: CASSLERGTEAFF; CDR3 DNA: TGTGCCAGCAGCTTAGAGCGAGGGACTGAAGCTTTCTTT
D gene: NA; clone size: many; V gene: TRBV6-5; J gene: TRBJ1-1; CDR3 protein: CASRPDPRQSEAFF; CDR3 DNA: TGTGCCAGCAGGCCCGACCCCAGACAGAGTGAAGCTTTCTTT
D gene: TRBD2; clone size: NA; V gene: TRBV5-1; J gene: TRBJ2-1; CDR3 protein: CASSLAKAETSPAVGGRNERFF; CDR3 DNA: TGCGCCAGCAGCTTGGCCAAGGCAGAGACTAGCCCAGCGGTGGGGGGTCGAAATGAGCGGTTCTTC
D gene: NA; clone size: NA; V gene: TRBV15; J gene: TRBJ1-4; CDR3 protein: CATGLGGEKLFF; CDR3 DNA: TGTGCCACCGGACTGGGTGGGGAAAAACTGTTTTTT
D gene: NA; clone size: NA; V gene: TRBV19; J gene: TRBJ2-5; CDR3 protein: CASSRDNLEPETQYF; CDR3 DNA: TGTGCCAGTAGTCGGGACAACCTAGAGCCGGAGACCCAGTACTTC
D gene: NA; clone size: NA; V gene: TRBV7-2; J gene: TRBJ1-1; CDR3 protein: CASSSPQENTEAFF; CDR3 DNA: TGTGCCAGCAGCTCTCCCCAGGAGAACACTGAAGCTTTCTTT
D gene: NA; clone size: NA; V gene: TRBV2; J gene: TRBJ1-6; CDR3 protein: CASRADNSPLHF; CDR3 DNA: TGTGCCAGCAGAGCGGATAATTCACCCCTCCACTTT
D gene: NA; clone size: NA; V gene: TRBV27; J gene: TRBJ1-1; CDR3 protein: CASSLVRNTEAFF; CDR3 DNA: TGTGCCAGCAGTTTAGTCCGGAACACTGAAGCTTTCTTT
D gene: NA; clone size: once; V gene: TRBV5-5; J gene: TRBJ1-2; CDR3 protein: CASSALVSVNYGYTF; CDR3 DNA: TGTGCCAGCAGCGCTCTCGTCTCGGTGAACTATGGCTACACCTTC
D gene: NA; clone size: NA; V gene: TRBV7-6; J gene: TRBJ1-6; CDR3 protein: CASSSGLNNSPLHF; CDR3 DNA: TGTGCCAGCAGCTCCGGACTGAACAATTCACCCCTCCACTTT
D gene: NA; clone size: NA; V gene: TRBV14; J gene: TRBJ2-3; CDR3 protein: CASSRLGGANTQYF; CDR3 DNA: TGTGCCAGCAGCCGGCTCGGCGGCGCAAATACGCAGTATTTT
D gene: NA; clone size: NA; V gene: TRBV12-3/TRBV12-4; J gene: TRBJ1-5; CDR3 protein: CASSPDSNQPQHF; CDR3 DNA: TGTGCCAGCAGTCCAGATAGCAATCAGCCCCAGCATTTT
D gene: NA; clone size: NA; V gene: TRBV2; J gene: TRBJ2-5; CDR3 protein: CASSGPTVQETQYF; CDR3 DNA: TGTGCCAGCAGTGGACCGACAGTACAAGAGACCCAGTACTTC
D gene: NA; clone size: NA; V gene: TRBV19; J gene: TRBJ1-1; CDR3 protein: CASSLWGRRDLGTEAFF; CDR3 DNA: TGTGCCAGTAGTTTATGGGGACGGAGGGATTTGGGCACTGAAGCTTTCTTT
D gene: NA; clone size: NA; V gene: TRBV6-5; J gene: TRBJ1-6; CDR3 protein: CASSLRQNNSPLHF; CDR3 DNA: TGTGCCAGCAGTCTCCGACAGAATAATTCACCCCTCCACTTT
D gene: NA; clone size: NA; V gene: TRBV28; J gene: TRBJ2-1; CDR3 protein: CASSPLAPNEQFF; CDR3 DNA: TGTGCCAGCAGTCCCCTAGCCCCCAATGAGCAGTTCTTC
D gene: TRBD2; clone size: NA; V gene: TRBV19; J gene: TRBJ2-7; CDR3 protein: CASRAGLAGAYEQYF; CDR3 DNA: TGTGCCAGTAGGGCGGGACTAGCGGGAGCCTACGAGCAGTACTTC
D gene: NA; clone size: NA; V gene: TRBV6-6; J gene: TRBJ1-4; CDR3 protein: CASRSGGPNEKLFF; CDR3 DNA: TGTGCCAGCAGGTCGGGCGGGCCAAATGAAAAACTGTTTTTT
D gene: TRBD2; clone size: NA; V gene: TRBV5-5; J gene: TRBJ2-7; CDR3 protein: CASSYRGTSGNIGRYEQYF; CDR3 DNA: TGTGCCAGCAGCTATCGCGGGACTAGCGGGAACATCGGTCGCTACGAGCAGTACTTC
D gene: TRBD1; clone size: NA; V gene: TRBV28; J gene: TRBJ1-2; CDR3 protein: CASSPPGQVSGYTF; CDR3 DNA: TGTGCCAGCAGTCCCCCGGGACAGGTTTCTGGCTACACCTTC
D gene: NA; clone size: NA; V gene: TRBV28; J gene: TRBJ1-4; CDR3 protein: CASSPGLSPEKLFF; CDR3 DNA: TGTGCCAGCAGTCCCGGACTGTCACCTGAAAAACTGTTTTTT
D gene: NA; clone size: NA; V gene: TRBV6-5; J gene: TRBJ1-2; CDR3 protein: CATPDGLNSYGYTF; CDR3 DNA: TGTGCCACTCCGGACGGACTAAATAGTTATGGCTACACCTTC
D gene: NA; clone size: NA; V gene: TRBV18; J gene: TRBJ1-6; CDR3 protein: CASSPTGMSSSPLHF; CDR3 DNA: TGTGCCAGCTCACCAACAGGGATGTCGAGTTCACCCCTCCACTTT